What follows are 2 T cell receptor beta chains derived from one specimen sequenced in a study of T cells after yellow fever vaccination. MiXCR, run by TCRdb on the 5' RACE reads, gives a single entry per CDR3 protein. Of some 300,000 distinct CDR3 sequences detected, 7.5% to 9.5% appear once; the ten largest clones hold 3% to 3.5%. The sequences come from CD4+ T cells sorted from PBMCs, collected 5 days after the yellow fever booster vaccination. The receptors were sampled from a man younger than 35 who received the YFV17D yellow fever vaccine.

The chain is built from TRBV4-2 and TRBJ1-2, with D perhaps matching TRBD1 (6 bases). The CDR3 has 14 amino acids. The germline V gene encodes CDR1 LGHNA and CDR2 YNFKEQ. V was clipped by 4 bases and J by 2 bases, with 11 bases between them. DNA of the CDR3: TGTGCCAGCAGCCGGTCAGGGGCGAACTATGGCTACACCTTC. It specifies CASSRSGANYGYTF.

The gene calls are TRBV7-2 and TRBJ2-5; D remains unclear. The CDR3 is made up of 15 amino acids. The germline V gene has CDR1 SGHTA and CDR2 FQGNSA. V was cut by 2 bases and J by 3 bases, with 13 bases left in between. The CDR3 bases are TGTGCCAGCAGCTTAAAGACCAGGTGGGAAGAGACCCAGTACTTC. Amino acids: CASSLKTRWEETQYF.